Following are 9 T cell receptor beta chains from one sample sequenced in a study of T-cell memory formation after mild COVID-19. TCRdb reprocessed the 5' RACE reads with MiXCR, giving one entry per CDR3 protein. The repertoire holds about 210,000 distinct CDR3 sequences, with around 26% as singletons. Material: PBMCs or a T cell subset sorted from them (not recorded which). All receptors come from an adult woman who had mild COVID-19 (a few samples of this study predate the infection). Cell type and time point are not known.

The V and J genes are TRBV20-1 and TRBJ2-1; TRBD1 is a possible D gene (7 bases). The CDR3 totals 16 residues. Germline CDR1 and CDR2: DFQATT and SNEGSKA (reference sequence). Trimming removed 7 bases at V and 7 bases at J, with 26 bases between. The CDR3 here is CSVPTPGQIAGNEQFF. The CDR3 region has the DNA TGCAGTGTCCCCACCCCGGGACAGATTGCGGGGAATGAGCAGTTCTTC.

This clonotype was seen only a few times. This rearrangement joins TRBV18 to TRBJ1-5, with a tentative D call TRBD1 (6 bases). The CDR3 extends over 16 amino acids. V lost 3 bases and J lost 3, with 15 bases in between. Germline V gene data show CDR1 as KGHSH and CDR2 as LQKENI. CDR3 DNA sequence: TGTGCCAGCTCACCCCCTGGCAGGGGTAACAATCAGCCCCAGCATTTT. It specifies CASSPPGRGNNQPQHF.

At least ten counts were recorded for this clonotype. V is TRBV12-3 or TRBV12-4 and J is TRBJ2-7; D is undetermined. This CDR3 is built from 12 residues. V was trimmed by 5 bases and J by 4 bases, leaving 9 bases between them. In DNA, the CDR3 is TGTGCCAGCAGTCTGGGCTTATACGAGCAGTACTTC. It specifies CASSLGLYEQYF.

The rearrangement links TRBV7-9 to TRBJ2-2, with D perhaps matching TRBD1 (5 bases). The CDR3 extends over 13 amino acids. V was cut by 4 bases and J by 3 bases, with 6 bases left in between. CDR1 SEHNR and CDR2 FQNEAQ come from the germline V gene (reference sequence). The CDR3 reads CASSYRHTGELFF. The CDR3 nucleotides read TGTGCCAGCAGCTACAGGCACACCGGGGAGCTGTTTTTT.

This clonotype was counted between two and nine times. V gene TRBV3-1 combines with J gene TRBJ2-3; D is undetermined. This CDR3 spans 15 amino acids. Trimming took 0 bases from V and 4 from J, leaving 11 bases between them. Germline V gene lookup returns CDR1 LGHDT and CDR2 YNNKEL (reference sequence). The CDR3 nucleotides are TGTGCCAGCAGCCAAGAATTGGCTTCAGCAGATACGCAGTATTTT. It specifies CASSQELASADTQYF.

The chain has TRBV6-1 and TRBJ2-5; 10 nucleotides match TRBD2. In germline, CDR1 is MNHNS, CDR2 SASEGT. V was clipped by 8 bases and J by 6 bases; unmatched bases: 9. This CDR3 region has 14 residues. CDR3 nucleotide sequence: TGTGCCAGCCTACCTAGCGGGAGAGGTCAGACCCAGTACTTC. Its translation: CASLPSGRGQTQYF.

The CDR3 is CAWSLGQGRIEAFF. DNA for the CDR3: TGTGCCTGGAGTCTAGGACAGGGAAGAATTGAAGCTTTCTTT. The chain has TRBV30 and TRBJ1-1, with 8 bases identical to TRBD1. Germline trimming cut 2 bases from V and 7 bases from J; bases unmatched to any gene: 9. Germline assignment: CDR1 GTSNPN and CDR2 SVGIG (reference sequence). The CDR3 is 14 amino acids. Filled out from reference TRBV30 and TRBJ1-1, the complete variable domain reads SQTIHQWPATLVQPVGSPLSLECTVEGTSNPNLYWYRQAAGRGLQLLFYSVGIGQISSEVPQNLSASRPQDRQFILSSKKLLLSDSGFYLCAWSLGQGRIEAFFGQGTRLTVV.

This clonotype was found a few times. The rearrangement uses TRBV9 and TRBJ2-2; weak D call: TRBD1 (6 bases). The CDR3 consists of 15 residues. Germline CDR1 SGDLS, CDR2 YYNGEE. The V end lost 2 bases, the J end lost 2 bases, and 10 bases lay between the germline ends. CDR3 nucleotides: TGTGCCAGCAGCGTGGCAGGGGATAACACCGGGGAGCTGTTTTTT. Translation: CASSVAGDNTGELFF.

The J gene is TRBJ1-2, the V gene TRBV20-1, with 8 bases identical to TRBD1. CDR1 and CDR2 from the germline V gene are DFQATT and SNEGSKA (reference sequence). Germline trimming cut 6 bases from V and 7 bases from J; bases unmatched to any gene: 7. CDR3 size: 12 residues. CDR3 coding DNA: TGCAGTGCAAGCACAGGGGGAGTTGGCTACACCTTC. This encodes CSASTGGVGYTF.